These 26 T cell receptor beta chains share one sample of origin, sequenced in a study of blood T cell repertoires in COVID-19. TCRdb's table, derived via immunoSEQ multiplex PCR, lists solely in-frame clones and lacks some. The sample records fewer than 250,000 clones, around 84% being singletons. Sequencing was carried out using peripheral blood. The receptor source for this set is a woman aged 80 or older with COVID-19, enrolled during active disease.

The chain employs TRBV7-9 and TRBJ1-1, with 11 bases fitting TRBD1. Losses at the gene ends were 5 bases for V and 5 bases for J; bases not matched to a gene: 4. The CDR3 has 14 amino acids. Germline CDR1 is SEHNR and CDR2 is FQNEAQ (reference sequence). The CDR3 DNA follows: TGTGCCAGCAGCGGGGGACAGGGGGGAACTGAAGCTTTCTTT. Its protein product is CASSGGQGGTEAFF.

The count of this clone is one. Different DNA sequences within this sample yield the same CDR3. The gene calls are TRBV5-1 and TRBJ2-3; 7 nucleotides match TRBD2. V lost 0 bases, J lost 1 base, and 2 bases stayed unmatched. Germline V gives CDR1 SGHRS, CDR2 YFSETQ. The CDR3 runs 15 residues. CDR3 in DNA: TGCGCCAGCAGCTTGGGGAGCGGGGGCACAGATACGCAGTATTTT. This encodes CASSLGSGGTDTQYF.

This chain connects TRBV11-1 to TRBJ1-1, with 11 bases identical to TRBD1. Germline-derived CDR1 and CDR2 are SGHAT and FQDESV (reference sequence). The J segment lost 5 bases and the V segment lost 4 bases, leaving 9 bases of the junction unmatched. The CDR3 loop spans 16 amino acids. DNA of the CDR3: TGTGCCAGCAGCTCACAAGGACAGGGGGCGAGTACTGAAGCTTTCTTT. This encodes CASSSQGQGASTEAFF.

This chain uses TRBV24-1 with TRBJ1-5, with a weak D call TRBD1 (6 bases). CDR1 is KGHDR, CDR2 SFDVKD, per germline. CDR3 length: 15 amino acids. V lost 3 bases to trimming and J lost 3 bases, with 11 bases between them. The CDR3 DNA reads TGTGCCACCAGTGATCCTGGGGACATCAATCAGCCCCAGCATTTT. The encoded protein is CATSDPGDINQPQHF.

This clone occurred once. CDR3 in amino acids: CASSKRGRGRNTGELFF. CDR3 DNA sequence: TGTGCCAGCAGCAAACGAGGGCGGGGTAGAAACACCGGGGAGCTGTTTTTT. The V gene is TRBV21-1, the J gene TRBJ2-2; the table's D call, TRBD2, has no DNA check behind it. TRBV21-1 is deemed a pseudogene. The CDR3 is 17 residues long.

This sequence joins TRBV10-2 and TRBJ1-1; D is uncertain. V was cut by 4 bases and J by 8 bases, with 8 bases left in between. The CDR3 spans 11 residues. CDR1 WSHSY and CDR2 SAAADI come from the germline V gene. CDR3 in amino acids: CASSAQNEAFF. As DNA, the CDR3 is TGCGCCAGCAGTGCACAAAACGAAGCTTTCTTT.

V and J are TRBV5-6 and TRBJ1-2, with TRBD1 identical over 11 bases. V gave up 4 bases and J gave up 4 bases; unmatched junction bases: 6. The CDR3 is made up of 15 amino acids. CDR1 is SGHDT, CDR2 YYEEEE, per germline. DNA for the CDR3: TGTGCCAGCAGCGGGAGTGGACAGGGGGCCTATGGCTACACCTTC. It codes for CASSGSGQGAYGYTF. The full variable domain, completed using reference TRBV5-6 and TRBJ1-2, is DAGVTQSPTHLIKTRGQQVTLRCSPKSGHDTVSWYQQALGQGPQFIFQYYEEEERQRGNFPDRFSGHQFPNYSSELNVNALLLGDSALYLCASSGSGQGAYGYTFGSGTRLTVV.

This rearrangement joins TRBV19 to TRBJ1-2, with 10 bases matching TRBD1. The V gene end was trimmed by 7 bases and the J gene end by 8 bases; junction bases not matched to a gene: 7. CDR1 and CDR2 (germline): LNHDA, SQIVND (reference sequence). The CDR3 loop spans 13 amino acids. The CDR3 here is CASTPGQGRGYTF. The DNA of the CDR3 is TGTGCCAGTACTCCGGGACAGGGGCGCGGCTACACCTTC.

The J gene is TRBJ2-5, the V gene TRBV13, with 8 bases that match TRBD2. The V segment lost 5 bases and the J segment 4 bases; nucleotides outside the gene matches: 12. CDR3 length equals 16 residues. CDR1 PRHDT and CDR2 FYEKMQ come from the germline V gene (reference sequence). CDR3 DNA sequence: TGTGCCAGCAGCGCGCGGGGGGTGCTAGCGTCAGAGACCCAGTACTTC. Its protein is CASSARGVLASETQYF.

In this sample, this clone turned up a few times. This chain connects TRBV4-2 to TRBJ1-4, with TRBD1 as a possible D gene (5 bases). V lost 0 bases to trimming and J lost 7 bases, with 9 bases between them. CDR3 size: 14 residues. Germline V lookup: CDR1 LGHNA, CDR2 YNFKEQ. CDR3 coding DNA: TGTGCCAGCAGCCAAGAACAGGTCCCTGAAAAACTGTTTTTT. Its protein product is CASSQEQVPEKLFF.

The chain recombines TRBV19 with TRBJ1-5; D may be TRBD1 (5 bases). The CDR3 totals 14 residues. Germline loops: CDR1 LNHDA, CDR2 SQIVND (reference sequence). V lost 4 bases to trimming and J lost 3 bases, with 10 bases between them. The chain's CDR3 is CASSTDSFNQPQHF. The CDR3 nucleotides are TGTGCCAGTAGTACTGACAGTTTCAATCAGCCCCAGCATTTT.

The chain combines TRBV7-2 with TRBJ2-1; D perhaps matches TRBD2 (6 bases). Germline V gene sequence: CDR1 SGHTA, CDR2 FQGNSA. V shed 2 bases and J shed 9 bases, with 17 bases lying between them. The CDR3 has 15 amino acids. CDR3 region: CASSLLGGARGEQFF. CDR3 DNA sequence: TGTGCCAGCAGCTTATTAGGCGGGGCGAGGGGTGAGCAGTTCTTC.

The chain uses TRBV18 and TRBJ1-1, with D uncertain. The V gene lost 6 bases and the J gene lost 1 base, with 9 bases spanning the gap. The germline V gene has CDR1 KGHSH and CDR2 LQKENI. The CDR3 is 13 residues long. DNA of the CDR3: TGTGCCAGCTCCGAACACCAGAACACTGAAGCTTTCTTT. Its translation is CASSEHQNTEAFF.

The chain recombines TRBV3-1 (or the pseudogene TRBV3-2) with TRBJ2-7; TRBD2 matches 10 bases. V gave up 1 base and J gave up 9 bases; unmatched junction bases: 6. This CDR3 has 14 residues. Germline CDR1 LGHDT, CDR2 YNNKEL (reference sequence). CDR3 residues: CASSQGASGGGQYF. CDR3 nucleotides: TGTGCCAGCAGCCAAGGGGCTAGCGGGGGCGGGCAGTACTTC.

This clone occurred a few times. The chain carries TRBV4-2 and TRBJ2-1; a possible D gene is TRBD2 (5 bases). Trimming pared 0 bases from V and 10 bases from J, leaving 7 bases between. Germline-derived CDR1 and CDR2 are LGHNA and YNFKEQ. The length of the CDR3 is 12 residues. The CDR3 here is CASSQDRGEQFF. The CDR3 bases are TGTGCCAGCAGCCAAGATCGCGGGGAGCAGTTCTTC.

This CDR3 reads CAIPSIGGELFF. As DNA, the CDR3 is TGTGCCATCCCTAGTATAGGCGGGGAGCTGTTTTTT. V and J are TRBV21-1 and TRBJ2-2; the table gives TRBD2 as D, unverified against the DNA. TRBV21-1 is termed a pseudogene. This CDR3 region has 12 residues.

This clone has more than one count but fewer than ten. The chain uses TRBV10-3 and TRBJ2-1, with 11 bases that match TRBD1. CDR1 is ENHRY, CDR2 SYGVKD, per germline. The V segment lost 4 bases and the J segment 4 bases; nucleotides outside the gene matches: 3. The CDR3 sequence is 15 residues long. The CDR3 here is CAISAGTGGYNEQFF. CDR3 DNA: TGTGCCATCAGTGCAGGGACAGGGGGTTACAATGAGCAGTTCTTC.

The chain is built from TRBV4-3 and TRBJ2-1, with 9 bases lining up with TRBD1. The CDR3 length is 17 residues. The V and J ends lost 5 bases and 3 bases, in that order; junction bases with no gene match: 11. Germline V gives CDR1 LGHNA, CDR2 YSLEER. The chain's CDR3 is CASSLNTGTGYYNEQFF. In nucleotides, the CDR3 is TGCGCCAGCAGCTTAAATACCGGGACAGGGTACTACAATGAGCAGTTCTTC.

CDR3 coding DNA: TGTGCCAGCTCACCCCCTTGGCCCCAAGAGACCCAGTACTTC. Its translation: CASSPPWPQETQYF. This chain connects TRBV18 to TRBJ2-5; D not certain. The CDR3 runs 14 residues. Trimming took off 3 bases at V and 1 base at J, with 9 bases between the two ends. Germline assignment: CDR1 KGHSH and CDR2 LQKENI.

This clone has only one observation. The chain joins TRBV19 to TRBJ2-3, with D possibly TRBD1 on 6 matching bases. This CDR3 is 15 amino acids long. CDR1 is LNHDA, CDR2 SQIVND, per germline (reference sequence). Trimming left V 3 bases short and J 1 base short, with 11 bases between. In DNA, the CDR3 is TGTGCCAGTAGTATTTGGGCAGGGGGCACAGATACGCAGTATTTT. It is translated as CASSIWAGGTDTQYF.

This chain uses TRBV19 with TRBJ2-5, with D possibly being TRBD2 (6 bases). The germline CDR1 and CDR2 sequences are LNHDA and SQIVND (reference sequence). The CDR3 covers 14 residues. V lost 3 bases and J lost 5, with 13 bases in between. The CDR3 reads CASSMTSDAETQYF. Here the CDR3 DNA reads TGTGCCAGTAGTATGACTAGTGATGCGGAGACCCAGTACTTC.

This clone was seen a few times. V gene TRBV4-2 combines with J gene TRBJ1-5; D gene unclear. The CDR3 consists of 15 residues. V lost 0 bases and J lost 0, with 6 bases in between. In germline, CDR1 is LGHNA, CDR2 YNFKEQ. The CDR3 bases are TGTGCCAGCAGCCAAGATGCGGGTAGCAATCAGCCCCAGCATTTT. This encodes CASSQDAGSNQPQHF.

V and J are TRBV19 and TRBJ2-6; D ambiguous. The V end was cut by 6 bases, the J end by 4 bases, with 7 bases between. Germline V CDR1 and CDR2: LNHDA, SQIVND (reference sequence). CDR3 length: 13 residues. The CDR3 sequence: CASRHGGANVLTF. CDR3 coding DNA: TGTGCCAGTAGGCACGGGGGGGCCAACGTCCTGACTTTC.

The J gene is TRBJ1-6, the V gene TRBV12-3 or TRBV12-4; possible D gene TRBD1, 5 bases. V lost 7 bases to trimming and J lost 9 bases, with 13 bases between them. There are 13 residues in the CDR3. The CDR3 region has the DNA TGTGCCAGCACTCAACGGGGGGGTTCACCCCTCCACTTT. It codes for CASTQRGGSPLHF.

V gene TRBV5-4 combines with J gene TRBJ2-1; 13 bases line up with TRBD2. Germline CDR1 and CDR2: SGHNT and YYREEE (reference sequence). Trimming at V came to 0 bases and at J to 4 bases, leaving 4 bases not matched to a gene. CDR3 length: 17 residues. CDR3 nucleotides: TGTGCCAGCAGCTTGGTTCGGACTAGCGGGGGATACAATGAGCAGTTCTTC. Its translation is CASSLVRTSGGYNEQFF.

J is TRBJ2-1 and V is TRBV6-5; the match to TRBD2 covers 8 bases. The CDR3 spans 15 residues. Germline CDR1 is MNHEY and CDR2 is SVGAGI. The J segment lost 3 bases and the V segment lost 6 bases, leaving 7 bases of the junction unmatched. CDR3 in amino acids: CASSPGRGGYNEQFF. Here the CDR3 DNA reads TGTGCCAGCAGCCCCGGCCGGGGGGGCTACAATGAGCAGTTCTTC.